Listed below are T cell receptor beta chains from one sample, sequenced in a study of CD8 T cells in Susac syndrome. MiXCR was run by TCRdb on the immunoSEQ multiplex PCR reads, yielding one entry per CDR3 protein. The profile shows about 290,000 distinct CDR3 sequences, about 89% of them singletons. The specimen was CD8+ T cells from PBMCs. Every receptor here comes from a human donor with multiple sclerosis. CDR3s leave out the opening cysteine and the closing phenylalanine or tryptophan. D genes are given only for firm matches. Clone size is stated in some rows and not others, as once, few, many or a class when expanded.

TRBJ2-7,.,.,TRBV19,ASSIGTTNYEQY
TRBJ1-1,.,.,TRBV10-3,AISGERGTEAF
TRBJ1-1,.,.,TRBV7-9,ASSPNRPNTEAF
TRBJ1-4,.,.,TRBV7-2,ASSQEGFWEKLF
TRBJ2-5,.,.,TRBV9,ASSVAGFETQY
TRBJ1-2,once,.,TRBV7-6,ASSLDAGAYGYT
TRBJ1-1,once,.,TRBV15,ATSFRVMNTEAF
TRBJ2-7,.,TRBD1,TRBV20-1,SAERRDRDEQY
TRBJ2-7,.,.,TRBV15,ATSKSPGIGPYEQY
TRBJ2-6,.,.,TRBV6-1,ASSEILGTGANVLT
TRBJ2-7,.,.,TRBV28,ASSFVPSNYEQY
TRBJ2-5,.,.,TRBV12-3/TRBV12-4,ASSLAGTHYGGETQY
TRBJ2-7,.,.,TRBV30,AWSTGGEQY
TRBJ2-1,.,.,TRBV19,ASSMVTYNEQF
TRBJ2-3,.,.,TRBV29-1,SVEDYDATRGDTDTQY
TRBJ1-5,.,.,TRBV30,AWSEPDRPNQPQH
TRBJ2-3,.,.,TRBV5-4,ASSLGVGRDGTDTQY
TRBJ2-2,.,.,TRBV7-3,ASSLNTNTGELF
TRBJ2-1,.,.,TRBV24-1,ATQFQYEQF
TRBJ2-1,.,TRBD1,TRBV3-1,ASSHLFGQGASYNEQF
TRBJ1-3,.,.,TRBV4-2,ASSQDPDGSGNTIY
TRBJ2-1,.,.,TRBV20-1,SARAHLALRWDNPNNEQF
TRBJ1-5,few,.,TRBV4-1,ASSQEDTSSNQPQH
TRBJ1-2,.,.,TRBV15,ATSTGPSNYGYT
TRBJ2-4,.,TRBD2,TRBV7-2,ASSLGGGAYIQY
TRBJ2-1,.,TRBD1,TRBV15,ATSAGTGEWSEQF
TRBJ2-5,.,.,TRBV11-2,ASRSNGGWETQY
TRBJ2-5,.,.,TRBV7-7,ASSLESRAGETQY
TRBJ2-7,few,.,TRBV6-6,ASSYSGQSSEQY
TRBJ2-1,.,TRBD2,TRBV19,ATAGENEQF
TRBJ1-2,.,.,TRBV6-2/TRBV6-3,ASSYGQHYGYT
TRBJ2-7,.,.,TRBV27,ASSLSSGGHSYEQY
TRBJ2-1,.,.,TRBV6-2/TRBV6-3,ASRLPHNEQF
TRBJ1-2,.,TRBD1,TRBV7-9,ASSFYLGTGGYGYT
TRBJ2-2,.,.,TRBV7-9,ASSLAGMTGELF
TRBJ2-5,.,.,TRBV24-1,ATSQDRQETQY
TRBJ2-7,.,.,TRBV29-1,SVAGESYEQY
TRBJ1-3,.,.,TRBV20-1,SARDAPSPQGSSGNTIY
TRBJ1-2,.,.,TRBV29-1,SVPDGGGGYT
TRBJ2-2,once,TRBD1,TRBV10-3,AISAGTANTGELF
TRBJ2-7,.,TRBD1,TRBV28,ASSLTQGAKDEQY
TRBJ2-7,.,TRBD1,TRBV5-1,ASSRRDSTYEQY
TRBJ2-7,once,.,TRBV20-1,SARPLRSYEQY
TRBJ1-4,.,TRBD1,TRBV15,ATSRDSGQGHEKLF
TRBJ2-2,.,.,TRBV2,ASWGQPNTGELF
TRBJ2-7,.,.,TRBV11-3,ASSLGRESSEQY
TRBJ2-1,.,TRBD1,TRBV7-2,ASSLPTGGLDEQF
TRBJ2-2,.,TRBD2,TRBV4-3,ASSKTLAGESGELF
TRBJ2-5,once,TRBD2,TRBV28,ASTLAGGPGETQY
TRBJ2-1,.,TRBD2,TRBV6-1,ASSLIAGEPYNEQF
TRBJ1-2,.,.,TRBV5-1,ASSSYSPGSLYGYT
TRBJ2-4,.,TRBD1,TRBV7-9,ASSLGQGAEIDKNIQY
TRBJ2-5,.,.,TRBV13,ASRIRGAGKETQY
TRBJ1-2,once,.,TRBV27,ASSSSPGFYGYT
TRBJ2-5,once,.,TRBV30,ATQRYGRSETQY
TRBJ1-5,.,TRBD1,TRBV30,AWSDAVTGDSNQPQH
TRBJ2-2,.,TRBD1,TRBV30,ACQTGQGSVTGELF